The T cell receptor (beta chain) under discussion was sequenced for a study of graft-versus-host responses after intestinal transplantation. Study in general: In this cohort, recipients had multivisceral, liver-intestinal, or isolated intestinal transplants. Among the recipients, all got anti-thymocyte globulin induction and then tacrolimus and steroids for approximately 3 years. Study-wide findings and caveats: There were GvH clones found in recipient marrow, and some of them appeared first in ileum or blood.

Comments on this clone: Its antigen is not identified.

Both intraepithelial and lamina propria lymphocytes were released by processing graft tissue. Measured with immunoSEQ multiplex PCR; TCRdb has only the in-frame clones, and not every one. The sample contains about 3,900 clones, over 75% of which appear only once. Trimming pared 1 base from V and 2 bases from J, leaving 8 bases between. This CDR3 region has 14 residues. CDR1 is LNHDA and CDR2 is SQIVND in the germline V gene (reference sequence). The receptor was derived from a human patient who received an intestinal transplant, so some T cells may come from the graft donor. This chain connects TRBV19 to TRBJ1-1; D is unclear. Source: ileum tissue, taken roughly 680 days after intestinal transplant. Here the CDR3 reads CASSIVPFNTEAFF. The DNA of the CDR3 is TGTGCCAGTAGTATAGTCCCATTTAACACTGAAGCTTTCTTT.